This T cell receptor (beta chain) came from a study of T cells in Graves' hyperthyroidism and ophthalmopathy. This clonotype appeared a single time. The antigen remains unidentified. General study results and limits: Before onset, ophthalmopathy was predicted by the model a median around 6 months earlier.

Researchers barred patients who had uncontrolled infection, other autoimmune disease, pregnancy or lactation. CDR3 length: 18 amino acids. Trimming removed 6 bases at V and 10 bases at J, with 33 bases between. Researchers took RNA transcripts and amplified the TCR beta CDR3 regions from them. HTBI primers were used for first-round RT-PCR of the TCR CDR3. From the multiplex PCR reads, TCRdb called clonotypes with MiXCR, one entry per CDR3 protein. Here the sample spans hundreds of thousands of distinct CDR3 sequences, around 24% being singletons. This clonotype was sampled from a woman in her twenties or thirties with Graves' ophthalmopathy. The chain carries TRBV12-3 or TRBV12-4 and TRBJ1-1; possibly TRBD1 for D (6 bases). Material for sequencing was blood. This CDR3 is CASRSSGTKVPRTFGAFF. The CDR3 coding sequence is TGTGCCAGCAGATCCTCCGGGACAAAGGTCCCCCGGACCTTTGGAGCTTTCTTT.